This TCR beta chain was obtained from a study of cytomegalovirus exposure and HLA in healthy donors. This clone came up a few times. The CDR3 has 13 residues. Trimming removed 4 bases from V and 4 bases from J; junction bases left unmatched: 3. Germline V gene sequence: CDR1 MNHEY, CDR2 SMNVEV (reference sequence). TCRdb's table, derived via immunoSEQ multiplex PCR, lists solely in-frame clones and lacks some. The sample lists roughly 90,000 clones, 85% occurring once. What was sequenced was PBMCs. This receptor was obtained from a young man in good health and CMV-seropositive. The rearrangement joins TRBV27 to TRBJ1-1, with 7 bases lining up with TRBD1. CDR3 residues: CASSSGQITEAFF. In DNA, the CDR3 is TGTGCCAGCAGTTCGGGACAGATCACTGAAGCTTTCTTT.